A single sample is the source of the 8 T cell receptor beta chains below, sequenced in a study of CD8+CD57+ T cells in acquired aplastic anemia. Profiles of TCR beta VDJ and CDR3 were generated from a genomic DNA template. MiXCR was run by TCRdb on the reads, yielding one entry per CDR3 protein. The sample carries about 200,000 distinct CDR3 sequences, 30% to 35% recorded once. The sample taken for sequencing was sorted CD4+, CD8+, or CD8+CD57+ T cells (not recorded which) from PBMCs. The receptors stem from a human donor in good health, serving as a control.

This chain links TRBV28 with TRBJ2-7; 11 bases agree with TRBD1. Germline CDR1 MDHEN, CDR2 SYDVKM. The CDR3 runs to 17 residues. V dropped 5 bases and J dropped 2; count of bases not matched to a gene: 11. CDR3 nucleotide sequence: TGTGCCAGCAGTCTTCCGGGACAGGGGGGCCCTCCCTACGAGCAGTACTTC. It encodes CASSLPGQGGPPYEQYF.

J is TRBJ2-2 and V is TRBV4-2, with D perhaps TRBD1 (6 bases). Trimming pared 1 base from V and 7 bases from J, leaving 19 bases between. Germline values: CDR1 LGHNA, CDR2 YNFKEQ. The CDR3 covers 17 residues. The CDR3 region has the DNA TGTGCCAGCAGCCAAGTAGGAGGCCGTACGGACAGCGGGGAGCTGTTTTTT. Its translation: CASSQVGGRTDSGELFF.

The count of this clonotype is one. At one boundary the junction diverges from the germline segment, which might be a read error. V and J are TRBV12-3 or TRBV12-4 and TRBJ1-1; 8 bases are shared with TRBD1. The CDR3 runs to 15 residues. Here the CDR3 reads CASSPLLTGTGEALF. As DNA, the CDR3 is TGTGCCAGCAGCCCTTTACTTACCGGGACAGGAGAAGCTCTCTTT.

The V and J genes are TRBV12-3 or TRBV12-4 and TRBJ1-2; TRBD1 is a possible D gene (6 bases). V was pared by 8 bases and J by 6 bases, with 16 bases between. This CDR3 is built from 13 residues. DNA of the CDR3: TGTGCCAGCGGTTCTCAGGGGTACCATGGCTACACCTTC. Residues: CASGSQGYHGYTF.

The rearrangement links TRBV7-6 to TRBJ1-2; D gene ambiguous. This CDR3 has 13 residues. V gave up 4 bases and J gave up 1 base, with 7 bases separating them. Germline-derived CDR1 and CDR2 are SGHVS and FNYEAQ. The DNA of the CDR3 is TGTGCCAGCAGCTCGGACCTTAACTATGGCTACACCTTC. Translation gives CASSSDLNYGYTF.

The CDR3 sequence: CASREQNSGANVLTF. For the CDR3, the DNA is TGTGCCAGCAGGGAACAGAACTCTGGGGCCAACGTCCTGACTTTC. This sequence joins TRBV6-2 or TRBV6-3 and TRBJ2-6; D remains ambiguous. V was pared by 6 bases and J by 0 bases, with 9 bases between. The CDR3 loop spans 15 amino acids. The germline V gene has CDR1 MNHEY and CDR2 SVGEGT.

Notes on this clonotype: A much larger clone lies a single base off, so this may be a read error. The rearrangement joins TRBV19 to TRBJ2-2; the match to TRBD1 covers 9 bases. CDR1 is LNHDA, CDR2 SQIVND, per germline (reference sequence). The CDR3 contains 16 residues. After removal of 6 bases from V and 7 bases from J, the junction contained 12 bases not matched to a gene. The CDR3 region has the DNA TGTGCCAGTAGCCGTACAGGGGGCAATAAGGACGGGGAGCTGTTTTTT. Protein product: CASSRTGGNKDGELFF.

This clonotype was found many times. The genes are TRBV12-3 or TRBV12-4 and TRBJ2-3; a possible D gene is TRBD2 (5 bases). This CDR3 is built from 16 residues. V dropped 6 bases and J dropped 1 base, with 17 bases sitting between them. The CDR3, as DNA: TGTGCCAGCAGGAGGGATCAGTGGATTGGCACAGATACGCAGTATTTT. Its protein product is CASRRDQWIGTDTQYF.